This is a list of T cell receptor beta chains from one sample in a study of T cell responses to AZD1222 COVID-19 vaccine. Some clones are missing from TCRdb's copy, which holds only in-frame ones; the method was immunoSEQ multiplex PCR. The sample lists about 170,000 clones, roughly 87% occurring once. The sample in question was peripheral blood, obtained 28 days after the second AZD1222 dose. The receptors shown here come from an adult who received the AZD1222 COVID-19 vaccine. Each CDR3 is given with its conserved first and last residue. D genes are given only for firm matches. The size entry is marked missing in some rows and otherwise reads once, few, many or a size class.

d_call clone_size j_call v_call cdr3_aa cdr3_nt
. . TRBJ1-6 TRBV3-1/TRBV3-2 CASSSPGSPLHF TGTGCCAGCAGCTCTCCAGGTTCACCCCTCCACTTT
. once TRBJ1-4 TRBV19 CASSPRGLPTNEKLFF TGTGCCAGTAGTCCCCGGGGACTTCCAACTAATGAAAAACTGTTTTTT
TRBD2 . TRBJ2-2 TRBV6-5 CASSFGVTSVGELFF TGTGCCAGCAGTTTTGGGGTGACTAGCGTCGGGGAGCTGTTTTTT
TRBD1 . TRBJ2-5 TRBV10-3 CAIKQGAPETQYF TGTGCCATCAAACAGGGGGCGCCGGAGACCCAGTACTTC
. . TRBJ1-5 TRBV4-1 CASSQDRARGSNQPQHF TGCGCCAGCAGCCAAGATAGGGCAAGAGGGAGCAATCAGCCCCAGCATTTT
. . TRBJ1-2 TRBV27 CASSFSGDYGYTF TGTGCCAGCAGTTTCTCAGGGGACTATGGCTACACCTTC
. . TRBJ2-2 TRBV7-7 CASSSYISHTGELFF TGTGCCAGCAGCTCATATATCTCCCACACCGGGGAGCTGTTTTTT
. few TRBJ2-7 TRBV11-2 CASSLDHGLPYEQYF TGTGCCAGCAGCTTAGATCATGGACTACCCTACGAGCAGTACTTC
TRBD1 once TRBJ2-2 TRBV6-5 CASSRTGNTGELFF TGTGCCAGCAGCCGGACAGGGAACACCGGGGAGCTGTTTTTT
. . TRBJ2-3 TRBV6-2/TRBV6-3 CASSNYRLFTDTQYF TGTGCCAGCAGCAACTACAGGCTTTTCACAGATACGCAGTATTTT
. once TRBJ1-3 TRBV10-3 CAISPSGQRNTIYF TGTGCCATCAGTCCCTCGGGGCAGAGAAACACCATATATTTT
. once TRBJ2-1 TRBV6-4 CASSVFQGTYNEQFF TGTGCCAGCAGTGTTTTCCAGGGAACCTACAATGAGCAGTTCTTC
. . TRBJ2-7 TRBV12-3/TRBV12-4 CASTSDSSYEQYF TGTGCCAGCACTAGTGACAGCTCTTACGAGCAGTACTTC
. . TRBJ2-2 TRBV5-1 CASSLVQGNTGELFF TGCGCCAGCAGCTTGGTTCAGGGGAACACCGGGGAGCTGTTTTTT
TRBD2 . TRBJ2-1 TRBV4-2 CASSQDGGSSYNEQFF TGTGCCAGCAGCCAGGACGGGGGGAGCTCCTACAATGAGCAGTTCTTC
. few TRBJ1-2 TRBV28 CASKSYGYTF TGTGCCAGCAAGAGCTATGGCTACACCTTC
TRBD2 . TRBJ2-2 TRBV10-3 CAITTVSGGPNTGELFF TGTGCCATCACCACGGTATCGGGGGGGCCGAACACCGGGGAGCTGTTTTTT
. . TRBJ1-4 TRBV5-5 CASSLGSSLGEKLFF TGTGCCAGCAGCTTGGGTTCCTCCTTGGGTGAAAAACTGTTTTTT
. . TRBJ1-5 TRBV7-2 CASSLAAGGGQPQHF TGTGCCAGCAGCTTAGCAGCGGGCGGGGGTCAGCCCCAGCATTTT
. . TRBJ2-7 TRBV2 CASSVGAQGEQYF TGTGCCAGCAGTGTCGGGGCCCAAGGCGAGCAGTACTTC
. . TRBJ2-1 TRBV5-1 CASSSQGYEQFF TGCGCCAGCAGCTCCCAGGGGTATGAGCAGTTCTTC
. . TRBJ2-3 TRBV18 CASSPSPGDTQYF TGTGCCAGCTCACCCTCCCCGGGGGATACGCAGTATTTT
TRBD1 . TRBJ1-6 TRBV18 CASSSQGAGSPLHF TGTGCCAGCTCATCACAGGGGGCCGGGTCACCCCTCCACTTT
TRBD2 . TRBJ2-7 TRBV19 CASSNLLAGADYEQYF TGTGCCAGTAGTAATCTTTTAGCGGGGGCTGACTACGAGCAGTACTTC
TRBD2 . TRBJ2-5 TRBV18 CASSPRTSVETQYF TGTGCCAGCTCACCCAGGACTAGTGTAGAGACCCAGTACTTC
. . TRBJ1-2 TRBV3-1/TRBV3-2 CASSPPAGAGPGYTF TGTGCCAGCAGCCCACCCGCGGGGGCAGGGCCTGGCTACACCTTC
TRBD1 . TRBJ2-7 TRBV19 CASSLGQGYEQYF TGTGCCAGTAGTTTGGGACAGGGCTACGAGCAGTACTTC
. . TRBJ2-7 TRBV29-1 CSAAEGISYEQYF TGCAGCGCCGCGGAGGGGATCTCCTACGAGCAGTACTTC
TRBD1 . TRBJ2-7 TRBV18 CASSPLDRDYEQYF TGTGCCAGCTCTCCACTGGACAGGGACTACGAGCAGTACTTC
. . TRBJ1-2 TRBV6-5 CASLGEGYTF TGTGCCAGCCTGGGGGAGGGCTACACCTTC
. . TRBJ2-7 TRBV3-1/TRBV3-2 CASSQVAGPYEQYF TGTGCCAGCAGCCAAGTCGCTGGCCCCTACGAGCAGTACTTC